Included here is one T cell receptor beta chain sequence, with context. Germline CDR1 KGHSY, CDR2 FQNENV. This CDR3 is built from 14 residues. The V and J ends lost 4 bases and 5 bases respectively, with 11 bases between them. Repertoires were generated with immunoSEQ multiplex PCR, while TCRdb's copy carries only in-frame clones and drops some. In the table there are 95,000 to 150,000 clones, around 87% of which are singletons. The data originate from a study of blood T cell repertoires in COVID-19. Sequencing was performed on peripheral blood. This chain links TRBV16 with TRBJ1-4; a possible D gene is TRBD1 (5 bases). The TCR comes from an older woman with COVID-19, enrolled during active disease. Written as DNA, the CDR3 is TGTGCCAGCAGCCTAGATGGGGCGAATGAAAAACTGTTTTTT. It translates to CASSLDGANEKLFF.